The 17 T cell receptor beta chains below come from one sample, sequenced in a study of blood T cells in healthy people across ages. A sample-barcoded 5' primer and a J-beta primer mix were used in a second PCR of about 6 to 12 cycles. One entry per CDR3 protein results from TCRdb running MiXCR on the 5' RACE reads. The sample includes over 600,000 distinct CDR3 sequences, 35% to 50% of them seen just once. The specimen was blood. The receptors here all came from a man aged 80 or over in good health.

The count of this clonotype is one. The V gene is TRBV27, the J gene TRBJ2-1; D unclear. The CDR3 totals 15 residues. V lost 0 bases to trimming and J lost 4 bases, with 10 bases between them. Germline V gives CDR1 MNHEY, CDR2 SMNVEV (reference sequence). For the CDR3, the DNA is TGTGCCAGCAGTTTATCGTTCGGCGGATACAATGAGCAGTTCTTC. Translated, it gives CASSLSFGGYNEQFF.

The chain joins TRBV20-1 to TRBJ2-1; TRBD1 aligns across 7 bases. The J call is in doubt because the DNA end fits TRBJ2-7 better. CDR1 and CDR2 from the germline V gene are DFQATT and SNEGSKA (reference sequence). The CDR3 runs to 14 residues. The CDR3 DNA reads as TGCAGTGCTCCTGGACAGGCATCTGGCTACGAGCAGTACTTC. Translated, it gives CSAPGQASGYEQYF.

A single count supports this clonotype. This may be a read error: a much more frequent sequence differs by one nucleotide. The chain carries TRBV12-3 or TRBV12-4 and TRBJ2-1, with 8 positions matching TRBD2. V shed 5 bases, J shed 13 bases, and the junction held 13 bases outside the gene matches. This CDR3 region has 14 residues. The CDR3 sequence is CASSTGTSGETQFF. DNA of the CDR3: TGTGCCAGCAGTACCGGGACTAGTGGGGAGACCCAGTTCTTC.

V is TRBV6-1 and J is TRBJ2-3, with D perhaps assigned TRBD1 or TRBD2 (6 bases each). The V end was cut by 1 base, the J end by 4 bases, with 9 bases between. In germline, CDR1 is MNHNS, CDR2 SASEGT. This CDR3 region has 14 residues. CDR3 region: CASSEGRGADTQYF. The CDR3 coding sequence is TGTGCCAGCAGTGAAGGTAGGGGGGCAGATACGCAGTATTTT.

This rearrangement joins TRBV9 to TRBJ2-1; 8 bases align to TRBD2. From germline, CDR1 is SGDLS and CDR2 YYNGEE. The CDR3 spans 15 residues. The V and J ends lost 0 bases and 5 bases, in that order; junction bases with no gene match: 4. DNA of the CDR3: TGTGCCAGCAGCGTAGTACTAGCGGCAAACAATGAGCAGTTCTTC. Protein product: CASSVVLAANNEQFF.

About this clonotype itself: Compared with germline, one end of the junction differs, possibly owing to a read error. This chain connects TRBV7-7 to TRBJ2-5, with a weak D call TRBD1 (5 bases). Judging by the DNA end, TRBJ2-1 fits better; the J call may be wrong. There are 13 residues in the CDR3. Germline-derived CDR1 and CDR2 are SSHAT and FNYEAQ (reference sequence). CDR3 DNA sequence: TGTGCTAGCAGCTTAGCAGGGAAAGAGACCCAGTTCTTC. This codes for CASSLAGKETQFF.

The genes are TRBV6-2 or TRBV6-3 and TRBJ1-2; maybe TRBD1 (5 bases). Trimming took 2 bases from V and 2 from J, leaving 12 bases between them. CDR3 size: 15 residues. Germline loops: CDR1 MNHEY, CDR2 SVGEGT. In DNA, the CDR3 is TGTGCCAGCAGTTACCAGGGAAGATTAAACTATGGCTACACCTTC. Translated: CASSYQGRLNYGYTF.

The chain employs TRBV12-3 or TRBV12-4 and TRBJ2-7, with 11 positions matching TRBD2. The J call may be mistaken, given a closer DNA end match to TRBJ2-5. There are 16 residues in the CDR3. CDR3 DNA sequence: TGTGCCAGCAGTCCGACCGGGACTAGCGGCCAAGAGACCCAGTACTTC. Amino acid sequence: CASSPTGTSGQETQYF.

J is TRBJ2-5 and V is TRBV7-2; 11 positions agree with TRBD2. The germline gives CDR1 SGHTA, CDR2 FQGNSA. CDR3 length equals 15 residues. V lost 3 bases to trimming and J lost 5 bases; unmatched junction nucleotides: 5. CDR3 bases: TGTGCCAGCAGCTTCCCGACTAGCGGGGCCGAGACCCAGTACTTC. Translation gives CASSFPTSGAETQYF.

This clonotype came up once. The junction differs from germline at one of its ends, possibly a read error. The rearrangement joins TRBV9 to TRBJ2-1; 13 nucleotides line up with TRBD2. CDR3 length equals 16 residues. CDR1 is SGDLS and CDR2 is YYNGEE in the germline V gene. The CDR3 sequence: CASSVRLAGGGDEHFF. The CDR3 DNA reads TGTGCCAGCAGCGTAAGACTAGCGGGAGGTGGGGATGAGCATTTCTTC.

This clonotype was recorded a few times. The chain carries TRBV7-9 and TRBJ2-6, with D unresolved. The CDR3 is made up of 16 amino acids. The V gene lost 0 bases and the J gene lost 1 base, with 7 bases spanning the gap. CDR1 and CDR2 (germline): SEHNR, FQNEAQ (reference sequence). CDR3 in amino acids: CASSLARGSGANVLTF. The DNA of the CDR3 is TGTGCCAGCAGCTTAGCTAGAGGTTCTGGGGCCAACGTCCTGACTTTC.

This clonotype was observed a few times. The chain couples TRBV10-3 to TRBJ2-3; weak D call: TRBD2 (5 bases). V lost 6 bases to trimming and J lost 3 bases, with 16 bases between them. CDR3 length: 15 residues. The germline V gene has CDR1 ENHRY and CDR2 SYGVKD. The CDR3 reads CAISGRPGSTDTQYF. The CDR3 DNA reads as TGTGCCATCAGCGGGCGGCCGGGGAGTACAGATACGCAGTATTTT.

This clonotype was counted once. A much larger clone lies a single base off, so this may be a read error. The rearrangement links TRBV7-9 to TRBJ2-1; the D is unclear. CDR1 SEHNR and CDR2 FQNEAQ come from the germline V gene (reference sequence). CDR3 length: 12 residues. Trimming shortened V by 5 bases and J by 6 bases, and 8 bases separated the two germline ends. The DNA for the CDR3 is TGTGCCAGCAGCAGATTACCCAATGAGCAGTTCTTC. Protein product: CASSRLPNEQFF.

This chain connects TRBV9 to TRBJ2-7, with D tentatively TRBD2 (5 bases). The CDR3 length is 15 residues. Trimming cost V 0 bases and J 3 bases, with 13 bases left between them. Germline V CDR1 and CDR2: SGDLS, YYNGEE. The CDR3: CASSVGGGRIYEQYF. The CDR3 bases are TGTGCCAGCAGCGTAGGTGGCGGGCGGATCTACGAGCAGTACTTC.

The V gene is TRBV5-6, the J gene TRBJ2-7, with 9 bases matching TRBD1. Germline assignment: CDR1 SGHDT and CDR2 YYEEEE. The length of the CDR3 is 14 residues. V lost 6 bases to trimming and J lost 4 bases; unmatched junction nucleotides: 8. CDR3 coding DNA: TGTGCCAGCACGATACAGGGGGCTCGATACGAGCAGTACTTC. Translating gives CASTIQGARYEQYF.

The chain combines TRBV20-1 with TRBJ2-7; 7 nucleotides align to TRBD1. Trimming at V came to 6 bases and at J to 4 bases, leaving 9 bases not matched to a gene. The V gene's germline CDR1 is DFQATT and CDR2 SNEGSKA (reference sequence). The CDR3 is made up of 13 amino acids. CDR3 nucleotide sequence: TGCAGTGCAGCCCACGACAGGGTTTACGAGCAGTACTTC. Protein: CSAAHDRVYEQYF.

The chain is built from TRBV12-3 or TRBV12-4 and TRBJ1-2; 10 bases agree with TRBD1. The V and J ends lost 3 bases and 2 bases, in that order; junction bases with no gene match: 9. This CDR3 region has 17 residues. The CDR3 region is CASSFEGQGLGNYGYTF. The CDR3, as DNA: TGTGCCAGCAGTTTTGAGGGACAGGGGCTCGGGAACTATGGCTACACCTTC.